Shown below are 11 T cell receptor beta chains from a single sample sequenced in a study of OX40 agonist ivuxolimab in advanced cancers. Repertoires were generated with immunoSEQ multiplex PCR, while TCRdb's copy carries only in-frame clones and drops some. The sample carries just under 65,000 clones, more than 80% recorded once. Specimen: CD4+ or CD8+ T cells sorted from blood, collected in a trial of the OX40 agonist ivuxolimab. These receptors originate from an adult with an advanced solid tumor such as melanoma, head and neck, liver or kidney cancer.

The rearrangement uses TRBV4-1 and TRBJ1-5; possible D gene TRBD1, 6 bases. V was clipped by 0 bases and J by 7 bases, with 22 bases between them. The germline V gene encodes CDR1 MGHRA and CDR2 YSYEKL. The CDR3 extends over 18 amino acids. The CDR3 sequence: CASSQDMGAGARGQPQHF. The CDR3 DNA follows: TGCGCCAGCAGCCAAGATATGGGGGCGGGGGCAAGGGGCCAGCCCCAGCATTTT.

The rearrangement uses TRBV5-1 and TRBJ2-5; TRBD1 aligns across 8 bases. Germline assignment: CDR1 SGHRS and CDR2 YFSETQ. The CDR3 contains 14 residues. Unmatched junction bases numbered 4, after V lost 6 bases and J lost 0 bases. Written as DNA, the CDR3 is TGCGCCAGCAACCGACAGGGGTACCAAGAGACCCAGTACTTC. Translated: CASNRQGYQETQYF. Complete variable domain (other parts from reference TRBV5-1 and TRBJ2-5): KAGVTQTPRYLIKTRGQQVTLSCSPISGHRSVSWYQQTPGQGLQFLFEYFSETQRNKGNFPGRFSGRQFSNSRSEMNVSTLELGDSALYLCASNRQGYQETQYFGPGTRLLVL.

The J gene is TRBJ1-2, the V gene TRBV5-1; the D gene is possibly TRBD1 (5 bases). Per the germline V gene, CDR1 is SGHRS and CDR2 is YFSETQ. V was pared by 0 bases and J by 7 bases, with 16 bases between. This CDR3 contains 15 residues. The CDR3 spells CASSLGGTDGGGYTF. The CDR3, as DNA: TGCGCCAGCAGCTTGGGCGGGACGGACGGCGGTGGCTACACCTTC.

The gene calls are TRBV2 and TRBJ2-5; 7 nucleotides line up with TRBD2. The CDR3 contains 15 residues. The ends lost 5 bases at V and 5 bases at J; junction bases unmatched: 11. The germline V gene has CDR1 SNHLY and CDR2 FYNNEI. CDR3: CASSLGGGPRETQYF. The CDR3 DNA is TGTGCCAGCAGTTTGGGGGGAGGGCCCAGGGAGACCCAGTACTTC.

This chain links TRBV20-1 with TRBJ1-1; D not certain. V gave up 7 bases and J gave up 2 bases, with 8 bases separating them. CDR1 is DFQATT, CDR2 SNEGSKA, per germline (reference sequence). CDR3 length: 11 amino acids. The CDR3 nucleotides read TGCAGTGGTACGGAAAACACTGAAGCTTTCTTT. Its translation is CSGTENTEAFF.

This chain links TRBV7-6 with TRBJ2-7; 9 nucleotides agree with TRBD2. The CDR3 runs to 15 residues. The V gene's germline CDR1 is SGHVS and CDR2 FNYEAQ. With V trimmed by 1 base and J by 5 bases, 6 bases remained unmatched. For the CDR3, the DNA is TGTGCCAGCAGCTTAGACAGCGGGAGGTTCAACGAGCAGTACTTC. Its translation is CASSLDSGRFNEQYF. Combining the CDR3 with reference TRBV7-6 and TRBJ2-7 gives the whole variable domain GAGVSQSPRYKVTKRGQDVALRCDPISGHVSLYWYRQALGQGPEFLTYFNYEAQQDKSGLPNDRFSAERPEGSISTLTIQRTEQRDSAMYRCASSLDSGRFNEQYFGPGTRLTVT.

This clone was seen only a few times. V is TRBV20-1 and J is TRBJ1-6; 7 bases align to TRBD1. V lost 6 bases, J lost 14 bases, and 7 bases stayed unmatched. Germline loops: CDR1 DFQATT, CDR2 SNEGSKA (reference sequence). This CDR3 has 11 residues. DNA of the CDR3: TGCAGTGCATCGAGACAGGGCACCCTCCACTTT. Translated: CSASRQGTLHF.

This chain joins TRBV27 and TRBJ2-3, with 7 bases identical to TRBD1. V lost 2 bases, J lost 3 bases, and 14 bases stayed unmatched. The CDR3 is made up of 18 amino acids. The V gene's germline CDR1 is MNHEY and CDR2 SMNVEV (reference sequence). For the CDR3, the DNA is TGTGCCAGCAGTTTAAGCTTCCTACAGGGGCCGAGAACAGATACGCAGTATTTT. Translated: CASSLSFLQGPRTDTQYF.

The chain employs TRBV7-8 and TRBJ1-1; D remains unclear. This CDR3 is 13 amino acids long. Per germline, CDR1 SGHVS and CDR2 FQNEAQ. The V end was cut by 5 bases, the J end by 0 bases, with 7 bases between. CDR3 in DNA: TGTGCCAGCAGCCCCCCACTGAACACTGAAGCTTTCTTT. Encoded protein: CASSPPLNTEAFF.

This clone was counted a single time. This chain uses TRBV6-6 with TRBJ2-1, with TRBD1 matching over 7 bases. Trimming at V came to 1 base and at J to 5 bases, leaving 5 bases not matched to a gene. The germline V gene has CDR1 MNHNY and CDR2 SVGAGI (reference sequence). CDR3 length: 15 residues. This CDR3 is CASSYLQGHNNEQFF. For the CDR3, the DNA is TGTGCCAGCAGTTACTTACAGGGGCATAACAATGAGCAGTTCTTC.

The genes are TRBV7-9 and TRBJ1-3; D gene unclear. This CDR3 is 15 amino acids long. Germline CDR1 SEHNR, CDR2 FQNEAQ (reference sequence). The V end was cut by 5 bases, the J end by 2 bases, with 13 bases between. The CDR3: CASSPVGNAGNTIYF. The DNA for the CDR3 is TGTGCCAGCAGCCCCGTGGGGAACGCTGGAAACACCATATATTTT.